The rows below give T cell receptor beta chains drawn from one sample of a study of Ad26.COV2.S vaccination and SARS-CoV-2 variants. Libraries were prepared by immunoSEQ multiplex PCR; TCRdb keeps only in-frame clonotypes and omits some of them. The sample includes over 400,000 clones, roughly nine tenths seen only once; the top ten take approximately 2.5%. The source material was peripheral blood, sampled in a trial of Ad26.COV2.S vaccine versus placebo. Source of these receptors: a person aged 18 to 59 who received the Ad26.COV2.S COVID-19 vaccine or a placebo. Each CDR3 is given without its conserved first and last residue. Each record gives: V gene, clone size, J gene, CDR3 protein. The size field is filled for only some rows; it gives once, few, many or a size class.

V gene: TRBV5-1; clone size: NA; J gene: TRBJ2-7; CDR3 protein: ASSPGLAGGPSYEQY
V gene: TRBV21-1; clone size: NA; J gene: TRBJ1-1; CDR3 protein: ASSMQGLTEAF
V gene: TRBV9; clone size: NA; J gene: TRBJ2-1; CDR3 protein: ASSKTSGYNEQF
V gene: TRBV4-3; clone size: NA; J gene: TRBJ1-3; CDR3 protein: ASSLAGAGNTIY
V gene: TRBV7-2; clone size: few; J gene: TRBJ1-2; CDR3 protein: ASSLDAGASYGYT
V gene: TRBV18; clone size: NA; J gene: TRBJ1-2; CDR3 protein: ASSVQQGAGVGYT
V gene: TRBV5-1; clone size: NA; J gene: TRBJ1-4; CDR3 protein: ASRGTGYEKLF
V gene: TRBV5-1; clone size: NA; J gene: TRBJ1-1; CDR3 protein: ASSWDRRLNTEAF
V gene: TRBV5-1; clone size: NA; J gene: TRBJ2-5; CDR3 protein: ASSFRVEETQY
V gene: TRBV5-1; clone size: NA; J gene: TRBJ2-5; CDR3 protein: ASSLAETQY
V gene: TRBV11-2; clone size: NA; J gene: TRBJ2-1; CDR3 protein: ASSDALASGVDEQF
V gene: TRBV7-9; clone size: NA; J gene: TRBJ2-3; CDR3 protein: ASSRIGGTVWADTQY
V gene: TRBV5-1; clone size: NA; J gene: TRBJ2-7; CDR3 protein: ASSSADEQY
V gene: TRBV28; clone size: NA; J gene: TRBJ2-7; CDR3 protein: ASSFGLGRNYEQY
V gene: TRBV11-3; clone size: NA; J gene: TRBJ2-3; CDR3 protein: ASSLGGTTDTQY
V gene: TRBV18; clone size: NA; J gene: TRBJ2-3; CDR3 protein: ASSLNSADTQY
V gene: TRBV6-5; clone size: NA; J gene: TRBJ1-2; CDR3 protein: ASRIQGDDYGYT
V gene: TRBV7-8; clone size: NA; J gene: TRBJ2-3; CDR3 protein: ASRLAGDTDTQY
V gene: TRBV19; clone size: NA; J gene: TRBJ1-5; CDR3 protein: ASSIRGRVSSGTYSNQPQH
V gene: TRBV3-1/TRBV3-2; clone size: NA; J gene: TRBJ2-3; CDR3 protein: ASSLGPPDTQY
V gene: TRBV7-8; clone size: NA; J gene: TRBJ2-6; CDR3 protein: ASSLARRISWANVLT
V gene: TRBV5-6; clone size: NA; J gene: TRBJ1-6; CDR3 protein: ASSWGNDSPLH
V gene: TRBV4-3; clone size: NA; J gene: TRBJ2-2; CDR3 protein: ASSRAGGIGELF
V gene: TRBV18; clone size: once; J gene: TRBJ1-2; CDR3 protein: ASSPILPGGAWGDGYT
V gene: TRBV14; clone size: NA; J gene: TRBJ2-6; CDR3 protein: ASSPLGALSGANVLT
V gene: TRBV5-1; clone size: NA; J gene: TRBJ2-5; CDR3 protein: ASSLTSPETQY
V gene: TRBV2; clone size: NA; J gene: TRBJ1-2; CDR3 protein: ASRGGYGAYGYT
V gene: TRBV12-3/TRBV12-4; clone size: NA; J gene: TRBJ1-5; CDR3 protein: ASSLRDNQPQH
V gene: TRBV30; clone size: NA; J gene: TRBJ1-4; CDR3 protein: AWRGTEGEKLF
V gene: TRBV21-1; clone size: few; J gene: TRBJ1-1; CDR3 protein: ASSKRQPAGDTEAF
V gene: TRBV6-6; clone size: NA; J gene: TRBJ2-7; CDR3 protein: ASSYSGQGLIEQY
V gene: TRBV7-9; clone size: NA; J gene: TRBJ2-7; CDR3 protein: ASSEGTGADEQY
V gene: TRBV5-1; clone size: NA; J gene: TRBJ1-3; CDR3 protein: ASSLGGSGNTIY
V gene: TRBV29-1; clone size: NA; J gene: TRBJ2-3; CDR3 protein: SVEGFSEGDTQY
V gene: TRBV18; clone size: NA; J gene: TRBJ2-4; CDR3 protein: ASSPAGVNIQY
V gene: TRBV19; clone size: NA; J gene: TRBJ2-5; CDR3 protein: ASSIPAGAATQY
V gene: TRBV2; clone size: NA; J gene: TRBJ1-5; CDR3 protein: ASSTGQGAFQPQH
V gene: TRBV3-1/TRBV3-2; clone size: few; J gene: TRBJ2-1; CDR3 protein: ASSQDGGGDEQF
V gene: TRBV7-6; clone size: NA; J gene: TRBJ1-1; CDR3 protein: ASSLVRVTEAF
V gene: TRBV2; clone size: NA; J gene: TRBJ2-4; CDR3 protein: ASSEGPGGKIIQY
V gene: TRBV6-2/TRBV6-3; clone size: NA; J gene: TRBJ2-3; CDR3 protein: ASSYTLFTSDVTDTQY